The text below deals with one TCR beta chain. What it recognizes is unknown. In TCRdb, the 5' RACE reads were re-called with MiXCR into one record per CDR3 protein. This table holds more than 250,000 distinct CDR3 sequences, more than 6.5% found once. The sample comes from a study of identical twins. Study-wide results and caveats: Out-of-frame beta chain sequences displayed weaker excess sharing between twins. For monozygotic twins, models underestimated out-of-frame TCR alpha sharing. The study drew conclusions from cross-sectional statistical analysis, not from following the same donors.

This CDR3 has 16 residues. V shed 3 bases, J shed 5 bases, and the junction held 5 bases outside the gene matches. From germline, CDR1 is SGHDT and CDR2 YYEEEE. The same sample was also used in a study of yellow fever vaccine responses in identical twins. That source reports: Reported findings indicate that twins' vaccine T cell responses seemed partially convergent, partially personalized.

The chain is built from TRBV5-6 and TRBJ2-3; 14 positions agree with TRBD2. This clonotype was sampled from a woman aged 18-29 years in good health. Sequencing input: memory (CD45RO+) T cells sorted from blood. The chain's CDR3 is CASSWGLAGVGDTQYF. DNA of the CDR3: TGTGCCAGCAGCTGGGGACTAGCGGGAGTTGGAGATACGCAGTATTTT. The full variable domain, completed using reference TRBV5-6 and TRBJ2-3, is DAGVTQSPTHLIKTRGQQVTLRCSPKSGHDTVSWYQQALGQGPQFIFQYYEEEERQRGNFPDRFSGHQFPNYSSELNVNALLLGDSALYLCASSWGLAGVGDTQYFGPGTRLTVL.